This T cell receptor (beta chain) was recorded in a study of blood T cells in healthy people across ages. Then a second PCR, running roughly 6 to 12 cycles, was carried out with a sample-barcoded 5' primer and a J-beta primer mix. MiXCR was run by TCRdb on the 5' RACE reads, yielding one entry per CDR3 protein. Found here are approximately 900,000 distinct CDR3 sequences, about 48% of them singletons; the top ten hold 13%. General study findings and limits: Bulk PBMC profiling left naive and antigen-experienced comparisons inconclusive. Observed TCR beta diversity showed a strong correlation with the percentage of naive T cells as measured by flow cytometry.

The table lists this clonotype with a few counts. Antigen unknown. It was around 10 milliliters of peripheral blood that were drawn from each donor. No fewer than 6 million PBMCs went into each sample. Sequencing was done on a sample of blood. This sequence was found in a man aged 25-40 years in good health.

The CDR3 protein is CASTPWEAGKNIQYF. CDR3 bases: TGTGCCAGCACCCCCTGGGAGGCGGGCAAAAACATTCAGTACTTC. The chain couples TRBV2 to TRBJ2-4; D possibly corresponds to TRBD2 (6 bases). The CDR3 sequence is 15 residues long. In germline, CDR1 is SNHLY, CDR2 FYNNEI. V was pared by 7 bases and J by 3 bases, with 16 bases between.